A selection of T cell receptor beta chains follows, all from one sample in a study of lymphopenia after photon versus proton radiotherapy. Some clones are missing from TCRdb's copy, which holds only in-frame ones; the method was immunoSEQ multiplex PCR. The sample lists approximately 80,000 clones; 80% to 90% were seen once. This sample comprised peripheral blood, obtained from a patient treated with proton-based radiotherapy. Receptor source: a man between 60 and 70 years old with pancreatic cancer. The CDR3 runs from the conserved cysteine through the conserved F or W. The order of the fields is V gene, clone size, J gene, CDR3 protein. Where a row states a size, it is once, few, many or the class of an expanded clone; other rows omit it.

>TRBV6-5|NA|TRBJ2-3
CASTTTGAGDTQYF
>TRBV7-2|NA|TRBJ1-2
CASSSRNRGNYGYTF
>TRBV5-4|NA|TRBJ2-7
CASSEGGSIDEQYF
>TRBV4-2|NA|TRBJ2-1
CASSQVSTSGFYNEQFF
>TRBV7-2|NA|TRBJ2-2
CASSPNLKAGNTGELFF
>TRBV6-1|NA|TRBJ1-4
CASSLGGLDEKLFF
>TRBV6-5|NA|TRBJ1-1
CASNRQGAEAFF
>TRBV5-1|once|TRBJ2-7
CASSANLMGEPWEQYF
>TRBV11-1|NA|TRBJ2-2
CASSFWASANTGELFF
>TRBV5-4|NA|TRBJ1-1
CASSLALRGGNTEAFF
>TRBV27|NA|TRBJ2-7
CASSPTRTHYSYEQYF
>TRBV6-1|NA|TRBJ2-7
CASTTPGSYEQYF
>TRBV5-6|NA|TRBJ2-7
CASVLGGASVNEQYF
>TRBV5-1|NA|TRBJ1-1
CASSFEGGGLVATEAFF
>TRBV5-5|once|TRBJ2-3
CASSLRAIATDTQYF
>TRBV19|NA|TRBJ2-1
CASSTRTSGSSYNEQFF
>TRBV7-2|once|TRBJ2-7
CASSFRQASYEQYF
>TRBV6-5|NA|TRBJ2-5
CASISGLAGVETQYF
>TRBV28|NA|TRBJ2-6
CASSLSGANVLTF
>TRBV6-4|NA|TRBJ2-3
CASSLAGETDTQYF
>TRBV10-1|NA|TRBJ1-2
CAIDRGRVGYTF
>TRBV30|NA|TRBJ1-5
CAWSVGRGQGQPQHF
>TRBV5-6|NA|TRBJ2-2
CASSGTSDRELFF
>TRBV5-1|NA|TRBJ1-4
CASSPRTGTNEKLFF
>TRBV9|NA|TRBJ2-2
CASSVGTLGTGELFF
>TRBV27|NA|TRBJ1-2
CASSPHRPANYGYTF
>TRBV6-6|once|TRBJ2-1
CASSLGQDYYNEQFF
>TRBV7-2|NA|TRBJ1-2
CASSADFYGNYGYTF
>TRBV28|NA|TRBJ1-1
CASSSPAGNTEAFF
>TRBV10-1|NA|TRBJ1-4
CASSTGGTEKLFF
>TRBV4-1|NA|TRBJ1-4
CASSQDRANEKLFF
>TRBV5-5|NA|TRBJ2-6
CASSLTWAGANVLTF
>TRBV11-2|NA|TRBJ2-6
CASSRTGGSGANVLTF
>TRBV6-5|few|TRBJ1-1
CASTQDRGWTEAFF
>TRBV19|NA|TRBJ2-7
CASGAGSYEQYF
>TRBV11-2|NA|TRBJ2-5
CASSPQGAQETQYF
>TRBV28|NA|TRBJ1-4
CASSLRGWDEKLFF
>TRBV18|few|TRBJ1-1
CASSPTGMGTEAFF
>TRBV6-1|NA|TRBJ2-7
CASNDGYYEQYF
>TRBV7-8|NA|TRBJ2-2
CASSPRTSGVTNTGELFF
>TRBV30|NA|TRBJ2-1
CAFQKDRMYNEQFF